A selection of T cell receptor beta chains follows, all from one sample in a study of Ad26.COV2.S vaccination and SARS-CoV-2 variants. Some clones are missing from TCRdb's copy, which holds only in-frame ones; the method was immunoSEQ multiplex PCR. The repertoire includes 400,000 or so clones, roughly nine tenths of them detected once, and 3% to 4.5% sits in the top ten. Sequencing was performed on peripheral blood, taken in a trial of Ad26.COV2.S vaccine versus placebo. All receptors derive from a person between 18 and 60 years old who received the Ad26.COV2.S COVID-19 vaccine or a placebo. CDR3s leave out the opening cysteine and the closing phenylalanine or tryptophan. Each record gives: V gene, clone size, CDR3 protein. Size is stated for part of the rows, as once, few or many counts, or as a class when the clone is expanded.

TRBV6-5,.,ASSLTGPGRGYT
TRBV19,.,ASSTGGETQY
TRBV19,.,ASSVGRNTGELF
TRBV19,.,ASSRGQGPSFYGYT
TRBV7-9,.,ASSADRHTNTGELF
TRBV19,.,ASSIGRGASNQPQH
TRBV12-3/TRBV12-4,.,ASSRDRNYGYT
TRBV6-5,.,ASSRAGSYNEQF
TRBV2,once,ASGRIYEQY
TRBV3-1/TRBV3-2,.,ASSRRDTNEKLF
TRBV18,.,ASSPPGTSVNEQY
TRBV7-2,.,ASSLFSGGDYNEQF
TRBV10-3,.,AINANTGELF
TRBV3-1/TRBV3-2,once,ASSQGRVGNQPQH
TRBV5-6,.,ASSLGTGQETQY
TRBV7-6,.,ASSSPLADSTDTQY
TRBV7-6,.,ASSLAGDYNEQF
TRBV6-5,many,ASSQGLGAPPLH
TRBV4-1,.,ASSQDLQGQETQY
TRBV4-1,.,ASSQTTVYGRANYGYT
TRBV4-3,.,ASSQSHVARVEKLF
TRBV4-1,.,ASSQVIKGEQY
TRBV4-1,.,ASRPSRGYGNTIY
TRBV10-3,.,AISESSNEQY
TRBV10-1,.,ASSEGDRVSLDEQF
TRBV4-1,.,ASSPGLADTDTQY
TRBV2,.,ASSDQGVYGYT
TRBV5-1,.,ASSLQNMNTEAF
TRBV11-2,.,APWGGPGTEAF
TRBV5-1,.,ASSLGTGGDQPQH
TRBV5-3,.,ARSLNIPGVGDSYIYGYT
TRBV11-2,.,ASSLEGQGANGYT
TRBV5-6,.,ASSFFQTGLYEQY
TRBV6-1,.,ASSERDITEAF
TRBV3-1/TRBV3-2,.,ASSQDPTVGNTIY
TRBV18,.,ASSPRSSHNEQF
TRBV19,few,ASTPDIQRGNQPQH
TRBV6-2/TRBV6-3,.,ASSLTRTGALGGYT
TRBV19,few,ASSRGVNTEAF
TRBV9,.,ASSANWGRGGEGYT
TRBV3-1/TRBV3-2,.,ASSLARAGQSSYNSPLH
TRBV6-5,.,ASSWVNSPLH
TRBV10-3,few,AIQGPNEQF
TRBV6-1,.,ASSEPGQIMDEQY
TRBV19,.,ASNYLGQNYGYT
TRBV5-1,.,ASSANPGNTEAF
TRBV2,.,ASSDGRGRARWAF
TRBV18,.,ASSPPSGGGYEQY
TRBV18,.,ASSPPRAGETQY
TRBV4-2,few,ASSQRPAGTLDEQF
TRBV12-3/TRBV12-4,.,ASRTGRGNTIY
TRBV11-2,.,ASRSSFGGEGETQY
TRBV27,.,ASSSGLAEWQF
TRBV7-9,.,ASSLSSVGTDTQY
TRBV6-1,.,ASSESPGGGYT
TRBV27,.,ASSLSGGDQETQY
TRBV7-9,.,ASSFAGEAF
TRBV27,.,ASSFVARGRSEQF
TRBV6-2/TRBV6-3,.,ASSYSGPRTYNEQF